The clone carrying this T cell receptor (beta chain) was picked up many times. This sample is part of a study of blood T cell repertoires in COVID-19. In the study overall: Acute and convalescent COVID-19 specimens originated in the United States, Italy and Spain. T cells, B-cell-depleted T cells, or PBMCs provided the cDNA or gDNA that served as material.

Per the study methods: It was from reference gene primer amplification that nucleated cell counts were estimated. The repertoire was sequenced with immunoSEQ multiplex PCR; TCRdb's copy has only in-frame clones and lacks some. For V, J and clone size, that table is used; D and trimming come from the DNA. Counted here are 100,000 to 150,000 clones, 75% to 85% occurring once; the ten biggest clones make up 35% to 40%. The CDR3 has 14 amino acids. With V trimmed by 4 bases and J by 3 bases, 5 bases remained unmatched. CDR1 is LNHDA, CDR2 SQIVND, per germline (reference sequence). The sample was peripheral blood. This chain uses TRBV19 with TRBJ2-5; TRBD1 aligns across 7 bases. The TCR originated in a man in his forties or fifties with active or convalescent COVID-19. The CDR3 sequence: CASSSWDSEETQYF. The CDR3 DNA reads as TGTGCCAGTAGTAGCTGGGACAGCGAAGAGACCCAGTACTTC.